This T cell receptor (beta chain) came from a study of CD8 T cells in Susac syndrome. Study-wide context: Roughly eight of the sequenced Susac syndrome patients were in remission, and about 6 had active disease. When blood was drawn, patients with Susac syndrome were on intravenous immunoglobulin alone, on corticosteroids, or therapy-naive.

In germline, CDR1 is SGHVS, CDR2 FNYEAQ. Trimming shortened V by 5 bases and J by 4 bases, and 11 bases separated the two germline ends. This CDR3 has 14 amino acids. The authors reverse transcribed about 0.5 to 1 ug RNA with random hexamers. Each CDR3 protein gets one entry after TCRdb re-called the immunoSEQ multiplex PCR reads with MiXCR. The data contain under 150,000 distinct CDR3 sequences, approximately 96% of them singletons. Negative magnetic isolation gave CD8+ and CD4+ cells; FACS enriched CD8+ TEMRA. Sequenced: CD4+ T cells from PBMCs. This rearrangement joins TRBV7-6 to TRBJ2-2; D tentatively fits TRBD1 or TRBD2 (5 bases each). The sequence derives from a human donor with Susac syndrome. CDR3 amino acids: CASSPRGGTGELFF. The CDR3 nucleotides read TGTGCCAGCAGCCCCCGTGGGGGCACCGGGGAGCTGTTTTTT.